A single sample gave rise to the 13 T cell receptor beta chains below, sequenced in a study of human T cells and chemical hapten exposure. As to time point: patch test 3, about 24 weeks after DPC sensitization. The treatment: therapeutic diphenylcyclopropenone sensitization with weekly scalp DPC. TCRdb itself ran the RACE reads through MiXCR, one entry per CDR3 protein. The repertoire holds about 160,000 distinct CDR3 sequences, with 25% to 30% as singletons. Sequencing used whole blood, obtained in connection with sensitization to the hapten diphenylcyclopropenone (DPC). The receptors derive from a woman younger than 35 with alopecia areata. Some clones in this sample may be carry-over from other donors' samples.

The V call is TRBV5-1, the J call TRBJ2-2, with D unresolved. Germline V gene data show CDR1 as SGHRS and CDR2 as YFSETQ. V was trimmed by 2 bases and J by 5 bases, leaving 16 bases between them. The CDR3 spans 16 residues. CDR3 region: CASSLSLVVRTGELFF. DNA for the CDR3: TGCGCCAGCAGCTTATCGTTAGTGGTCCGTACCGGGGAGCTGTTTTTT.

This clonotype was counted only a few times. This sequence joins TRBV5-1 and TRBJ2-5; D is unclear. Germline V gene lookup returns CDR1 SGHRS and CDR2 YFSETQ. V dropped 4 bases and J dropped 2 bases, with 6 bases sitting between them. CDR3 length: 12 residues. Here the CDR3 reads CASSETQETQYF. Written as DNA, the CDR3 is TGCGCCAGCAGCGAAACACAAGAGACCCAGTACTTC.

This chain links TRBV29-1 with TRBJ2-3; TRBD2 aligns across 11 bases. Germline trimming cut 4 bases from V and 7 bases from J; bases unmatched to any gene: 7. Germline CDR1 reads SQVTM; CDR2 reads ANQGSEA. This CDR3 has 14 residues. The CDR3 protein is CSVGNSGGANTQYF. The CDR3 nucleotides are TGCAGCGTTGGTAATAGCGGGGGGGCGAATACGCAGTATTTT.

The chain's CDR3 is CSAINRRNTEAFF. The CDR3, as DNA: TGCAGTGCTATAAACAGGAGGAACACTGAAGCTTTCTTT. The chain joins TRBV20-1 to TRBJ1-1, with TRBD1 as a possible D gene (5 bases). V lost 4 bases to trimming and J lost 1 base, with 10 bases between them. CDR3 length equals 13 residues. Looked up from germline, CDR1 is DFQATT and CDR2 is SNEGSKA (reference sequence).

This clonotype was counted many times. The chain is built from TRBV20-1 and TRBJ1-1, with 10 bases aligning to TRBD1. Trimming took 5 bases from V and 5 from J; bases not matched to a gene: 5. This CDR3 comprises 13 residues. The V gene's germline CDR1 is DFQATT and CDR2 SNEGSKA (reference sequence). The CDR3 DNA reads TGCAGTGCTCCCGGGACAGGGGTTACTGAAGCTTTCTTT. Amino acid sequence: CSAPGTGVTEAFF.

This clonotype was observed a handful of times. This chain uses TRBV4-1 with TRBJ2-1; TRBD1 agrees at 7 bases. From germline, CDR1 is MGHRA and CDR2 YSYEKL. With V trimmed by 8 bases and J by 6 bases, 7 bases remained unmatched. The CDR3 consists of 13 residues. CDR3 amino acids: CASSGQPSNEQFF. In nucleotides, the CDR3 is TGCGCCAGCTCGGGACAGCCCTCCAATGAGCAGTTCTTC.

This clonotype occurred a few times. V is TRBV4-2 and J is TRBJ2-3; TRBD2 matches at 9 bases. Looked up from germline, CDR1 is LGHNA and CDR2 is YNFKEQ. This CDR3 spans 16 amino acids. J gave up 4 bases and V 1 base, and 6 bases lay outside the gene matches. The CDR3 loop reads CASSQAGGRAADTQYF. The CDR3 DNA sequence: TGTGCCAGCAGCCAAGCTGGCGGGAGGGCCGCAGATACGCAGTATTTT.

In this sample, this clonotype turned up a few times. The J gene is TRBJ2-1, the V gene TRBV7-9; D gene uncertain. Germline CDR1 and CDR2: SEHNR and FQNEAQ (reference sequence). The CDR3 is 14 residues long. V was cut by 5 bases and J by 8 bases, with 16 bases left in between. The chain's CDR3 is CASSPPYLKDEQFF. The CDR3 nucleotides read TGTGCCAGCAGCCCTCCTTATTTGAAAGATGAGCAGTTCTTC.

The rearrangement joins TRBV10-3 to TRBJ1-2; the match to TRBD1 covers 7 bases. Germline V gives CDR1 ENHRY, CDR2 SYGVKD. This CDR3 has 13 amino acids. Trimming at V came to 10 bases and at J to 7 bases, leaving 12 bases not matched to a gene. DNA for the CDR3: TGTGCCACAACCCAGACAGGGAGAGGTGGCTACACCTTC. Encoded protein: CATTQTGRGGYTF.

The CDR3, as DNA: TGTGCCACCAGCGGCGGCCAGGGTCCAGCCCAAGAGACCCAGTACTTC. It codes for CATSGGQGPAQETQYF. The V call is TRBV15, the J call TRBJ2-5; TRBD1 might be the D (5 bases). The CDR3 has 16 residues. V was trimmed by 5 bases and J by 1 base, leaving 17 bases between them. The germline V gene encodes CDR1 LNHNV and CDR2 YYDKDF (reference sequence).

This clonotype was seen a handful of times. The chain carries TRBV6-5 and TRBJ2-1, with D perhaps matching TRBD1 or TRBD2 (5 bases each). This CDR3 has 15 residues. Germline V gene lookup returns CDR1 MNHEY and CDR2 SVGAGI. V was clipped by 6 bases and J by 2 bases, with 14 bases between them. The CDR3 bases are TGTGCCAGCAGCTCCCCCGGGACCACCTACAATGAGCAGTTCTTC. As protein: CASSSPGTTYNEQFF.

This clonotype was observed a handful of times. The chain joins TRBV18 to TRBJ1-1; D uncertain. Germline V lookup: CDR1 KGHSH, CDR2 LQKENI. The CDR3 spans 15 residues. V lost 0 bases to trimming and J lost 1 base, with 9 bases between them. The CDR3 loop reads CASSPPPGKNTEAFF. CDR3 coding DNA: TGTGCCAGCTCACCACCACCGGGCAAGAACACTGAAGCTTTCTTT.

This clonotype was recorded a few times. This CDR3 is CSVEGTTGDSQETQYF. CDR3 coding DNA: TGCAGCGTTGAAGGAACCACGGGGGACAGCCAAGAGACCCAGTACTTC. The chain joins TRBV29-1 to TRBJ2-5, with a tentative D call TRBD1 (7 bases). The ends were cut back, 1 base at V and 1 base at J, with 16 bases in the middle. The CDR3 has 16 residues. The V gene's germline CDR1 is SQVTM and CDR2 ANQGSEA. Drawing the rest from reference TRBV29-1 and TRBJ2-5, the complete variable domain is SAVISQKPSRDICQRGTSLTIQCQVDSQVTMMFWYRQQPGQSLTLIATANQGSEATYESGFVIDKFPISRPNLTFSTLTVSNMSPEDSSIYLCSVEGTTGDSQETQYFGPGTRLLVL.